Below are 11 T cell receptor beta chains sequenced from a single sample in a study of T cell repertoires in cytomegalovirus infection. TCRdb re-called the reads with MiXCR, one entry per CDR3 protein. The sample gives approximately 990,000 distinct CDR3 sequences, less than 35% of which show up once; around 15% is in the top ten. Their antigens remain unidentified. The source material was cultured CD8+ T cells from PBMCs, sampled from culture after CMV antigen stimulation. These receptor sequences come from a human donor in good health (CMV status not recorded). Some clones in this sample may be carry-over from other donors' samples.

The table lists this clonotype with a few counts. The rearrangement joins TRBV27 to TRBJ2-1; D perhaps matches TRBD2 (6 bases). Germline assignment: CDR1 MNHEY and CDR2 SMNVEV (reference sequence). V was clipped by 3 bases and J by 3 bases, with 12 bases between them. The CDR3 length is 15 residues. CDR3 DNA sequence: TGTGCCAGCAGTTTCGCGGGACCACTCTACAATGAGCAGTTCTTC. Its translation is CASSFAGPLYNEQFF.

This sequence joins TRBV7-9 and TRBJ2-5; D gene ambiguous. The CDR3 has 13 residues. Looked up from germline, CDR1 is SEHNR and CDR2 is FQNEAQ (reference sequence). V lost 5 bases and J lost 1, with 8 bases in between. The chain's CDR3 is CASSARSQETQYF. The CDR3 bases are TGTGCCAGCAGCGCCCGAAGCCAAGAGACCCAGTACTTC.

The genes are TRBV6-2 or TRBV6-3 and TRBJ2-2, with 7 bases that match TRBD2. Germline CDR1 and CDR2: MNHEY and SVGEGT. The CDR3 runs 14 residues. The V segment lost 7 bases and the J segment 5 bases; nucleotides outside the gene matches: 7. CDR3 nucleotide sequence: TGTGCCAGCAACGCTGCGGGGGAGACCGGGGAGCTGTTTTTT. It yields the protein CASNAAGETGELFF.

The V and J genes are TRBV7-8 and TRBJ1-5, with D perhaps matching TRBD1 (5 bases). Per the germline V gene, CDR1 is SGHVS and CDR2 is FQNEAQ. Trimming pared 4 bases from V and 5 bases from J, leaving 12 bases between. The CDR3 spans 14 residues. CDR3 residues: CASSSLVGDQPQHF. CDR3 sequence (DNA): TGTGCCAGCAGCTCCCTGGTAGGGGATCAGCCCCAGCATTTT.

Ten or more counts support this clonotype. The J gene is TRBJ1-6, the V gene TRBV12-3 or TRBV12-4, with TRBD1 identical over 8 bases. The CDR3 runs to 16 residues. V trimming: 1 base; J trimming: 9 bases; junction bases outside the gene matches: 8. The chain's CDR3 is CASSLVPQGAGSPLHF. The DNA for the CDR3 is TGTGCCAGCAGTTTAGTTCCGCAGGGGGCGGGTTCACCCCTCCACTTT.

The rearrangement uses TRBV20-1 and TRBJ2-1, with TRBD1 identical over 8 bases. The V segment lost 0 bases and the J segment 8 bases; nucleotides outside the gene matches: 12. This CDR3 has 16 residues. Looked up from germline, CDR1 is DFQATT and CDR2 is SNEGSKA (reference sequence). Here the CDR3 reads CSARDSIGTGSDEQFF. The CDR3, as DNA: TGCAGTGCTAGAGATAGCATCGGGACAGGTTCGGATGAGCAGTTCTTC.

The sample holds a few counts of this clonotype. This chain joins TRBV7-9 and TRBJ2-1, with D possibly being TRBD2 (6 bases). The CDR3 totals 17 residues. Looked up from germline, CDR1 is SEHNR and CDR2 is FQNEAQ (reference sequence). Trimming left V 0 bases short and J 0 bases short, with 12 bases between. Here the CDR3 reads CASSLAGLHSSYNEQFF. The CDR3 DNA reads as TGTGCCAGCAGCTTAGCCGGACTACACAGCTCCTACAATGAGCAGTTCTTC.

The V gene is TRBV7-8, the J gene TRBJ2-1, with 7 bases lining up with TRBD2. The germline gives CDR1 SGHVS, CDR2 FQNEAQ. The CDR3 consists of 15 residues. Trimming at V came to 4 bases and at J to 3 bases, leaving 6 bases not matched to a gene. The CDR3 reads CASSSFAGVYNEQFF. In nucleotides, the CDR3 is TGTGCCAGCAGCTCTTTCGCGGGGGTCTACAATGAGCAGTTCTTC.

This clonotype was counted between two and nine times. The genes are TRBV7-9 and TRBJ2-1; TRBD1 might be the D (6 bases). Germline V gives CDR1 SEHNR, CDR2 FQNEAQ (reference sequence). Deletions cut 5 bases from V and 8 bases from J, with 19 bases between. The CDR3 length is 15 residues. CDR3 sequence reads: CASSVFGTQLDEQFF. In DNA, the CDR3 is TGTGCCAGCAGCGTCTTCGGGACACAGTTGGATGAGCAGTTCTTC.

This clonotype was observed a handful of times. The chain employs TRBV20-1 and TRBJ2-3; TRBD2 is a possible D gene (5 bases). Germline loops: CDR1 DFQATT, CDR2 SNEGSKA (reference sequence). Trimming pared 0 bases from V and 2 bases from J, leaving 15 bases between. The length of the CDR3 is 16 residues. CDR3 amino acids: CSARDEPADYTDTQYF. CDR3 coding DNA: TGCAGTGCTAGAGATGAACCAGCGGATTACACAGATACGCAGTATTTT.

The chain joins TRBV15 to TRBJ1-2, with D uncertain. The CDR3 loop spans 16 amino acids. Germline CDR1 reads LNHNV; CDR2 reads YYDKDF (reference sequence). Trimming left V 0 bases short and J 1 base short, with 12 bases between. This CDR3 reads CATSRDRQEYNYGYTF. As DNA, the CDR3 is TGTGCCACCAGCAGAGATCGGCAGGAGTATAACTATGGCTACACCTTC.